The rows below give T cell receptor beta chains drawn from one sample of a study of blood T cells in healthy people across ages. TCRdb itself ran the 5' RACE reads through MiXCR, one entry per CDR3 protein. The sample yields approximately 730,000 distinct CDR3 sequences, around 46% seen once. The sequencing sample was made of blood. Source of these receptors: a woman aged 60-70 years in good health. Both conserved end residues are part of each CDR3. The D gene is left open where the match is weak. For some rows the clone size is stated as once, few or many, or as a class when expanded; others skip it.

TRBV28,-,-,TRBJ2-5,TGTGCCAGCAGTTCCCGGGACTTTAGCGGAGAGACCCAGTACTTC,CASSSRDFSGETQYF
TRBV24-1,few,TRBD2,TRBJ2-3,TGTGCCACCAGTGATACCAGACTAGCGGACAGCACAGATACGCAGTATTTT,CATSDTRLADSTDTQYF
TRBV12-3/TRBV12-4,few,TRBD2,TRBJ2-7,TGTGCCAGCAACCTAGCGGGGGGTCTCTACGAGCAGTACTTC,CASNLAGGLYEQYF
TRBV3-1,-,-,TRBJ1-1,TGTGCCAGCAGCCAAGATCAAATAGGGATCGCTTTCTTT,CASSQDQIGIAFF
TRBV20-1,once,-,TRBJ1-5,TGCAGTGCTAGCCGATATAGCAATCAGCCCCAGCATTTT,CSASRYSNQPQHF
TRBV27,-,TRBD1,TRBJ1-2,TGTGCCAGCAAATACGCGACAGGGGGCACTTATGGCTACACCTTC,CASKYATGGTYGYTF
TRBV7-9,few,-,TRBJ2-1,TGTGCCAGCAGCTCCCGGGTGAACAATGAGCAGTTCTTC,CASSSRVNNEQFF
TRBV6-5,-,-,TRBJ2-1,TGTGCCAGCAGTCCTCCCGGACAGACCCCTGAGCAGTTCTTC,CASSPPGQTPEQFF
TRBV7-9,-,TRBD1,TRBJ2-2,TGTGCCAGCAGCGTCCTCGGACAGGGGGCGCCCACCGGGGAGCTGTTTTTT,CASSVLGQGAPTGELFF
TRBV7-3,few,TRBD2,TRBJ2-1,TGTGCCAGCAGCTTAAAGCCGTTACTAGCGGGGGAGATATCTGCCAATGAGCAGTTCTTC,CASSLKPLLAGEISANEQFF
TRBV29-1,few,TRBD1,TRBJ2-3,TGCAGCGGGGAGGACAGGGGCACAGATACGCAGTATTTT,CSGEDRGTDTQYF
TRBV20-1,-,TRBD1,TRBJ2-5,TGCAGTGCGGAGGGGGGACAGGGGAAGGAGACCCAGTACTTC,CSAEGGQGKETQYF
TRBV3-1,-,TRBD2,TRBJ2-5,TGTGCCAGCAGCCACGCTCTGGGACCAGCGGGGGAGACCCAGTACTTC,CASSHALGPAGETQYF
TRBV7-2,few,TRBD1,TRBJ1-4,TGTGCCAGCAGCGAGTCCCGGGACAGGGATCTGATTAAAAAACTGTTTTTT,CASSESRDRDLIKKLFF